The clone carrying this T cell receptor beta chain came up a few times. The data are from a study of early T cells in non-severe SARS-CoV-2 infection. Germline V gene lookup returns CDR1 SEHNR and CDR2 FQNEAQ (reference sequence). Trimming at V came to 7 bases and at J to 7 bases, leaving 12 bases not matched to a gene. The CDR3 spans 17 residues. In TCRdb, the 5' RACE reads were re-called with MiXCR into one record per CDR3 protein. The data hold more than 50,000 distinct CDR3 sequences, with over 9.5% observed a single time. The sequencing input was whole blood. The TCR was taken from an adult who was a healthcare worker with PCR-confirmed SARS-CoV-2 infection or an uninfected control (not recorded which). The chain is built from TRBV7-9 and TRBJ1-6; 11 bases are a match to TRBD1. The chain's CDR3 is CASTRSVGQGENSPLHF. The CDR3 coding sequence is TGTGCCAGCACTCGTAGTGTGGGACAGGGGGAAAATTCACCCCTCCACTTT.